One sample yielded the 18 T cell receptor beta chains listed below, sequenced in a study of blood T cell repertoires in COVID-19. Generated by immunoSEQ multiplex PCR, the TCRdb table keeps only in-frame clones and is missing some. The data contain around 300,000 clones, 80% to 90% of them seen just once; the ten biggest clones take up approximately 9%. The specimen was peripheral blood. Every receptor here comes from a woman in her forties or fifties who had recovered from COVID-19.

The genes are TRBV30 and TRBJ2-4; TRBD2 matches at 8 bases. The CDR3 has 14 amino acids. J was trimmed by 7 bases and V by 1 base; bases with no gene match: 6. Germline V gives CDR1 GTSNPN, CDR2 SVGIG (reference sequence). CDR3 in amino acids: CAWSGLRGVNIQYF. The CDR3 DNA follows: TGTGCCTGGAGTGGTCTGCGGGGGGTTAACATTCAGTACTTC.

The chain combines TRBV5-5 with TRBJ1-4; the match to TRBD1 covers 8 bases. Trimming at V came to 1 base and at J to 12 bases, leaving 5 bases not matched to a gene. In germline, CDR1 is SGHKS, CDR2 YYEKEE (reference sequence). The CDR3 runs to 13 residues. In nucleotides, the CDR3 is TGTGCCAGCAGCTTGCAGGGGGCGCTTGAACTGTTTTTT. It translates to CASSLQGALELFF.

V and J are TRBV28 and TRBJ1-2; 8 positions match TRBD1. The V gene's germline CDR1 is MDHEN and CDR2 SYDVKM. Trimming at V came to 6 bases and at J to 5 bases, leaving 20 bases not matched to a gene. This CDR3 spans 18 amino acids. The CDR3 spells CASSETGAAPLGNYGYTF. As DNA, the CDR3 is TGTGCCAGCAGCGAGACAGGGGCAGCCCCGCTCGGGAATTATGGCTACACCTTC.

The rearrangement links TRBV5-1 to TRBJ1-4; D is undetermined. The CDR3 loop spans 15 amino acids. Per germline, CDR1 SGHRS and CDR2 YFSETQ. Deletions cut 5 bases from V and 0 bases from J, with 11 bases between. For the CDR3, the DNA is TGCGCCAGCAGACGTACGGGAGCAACTAATGAAAAACTGTTTTTT. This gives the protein CASRRTGATNEKLFF.

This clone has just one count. The CDR3 region has the DNA TGCGCCAGCAGCTTGGGACTACTGCAGTTTACGCAGTATTTT. This gives the protein CASSLGLLQFTQYF. The chain links TRBV5-1 to TRBJ2-3, with a weak D call TRBD2 (5 bases). The CDR3 covers 14 residues. Germline CDR1 and CDR2: SGHRS and YFSETQ. V was trimmed by 0 bases and J by 8 bases, leaving 13 bases between them.

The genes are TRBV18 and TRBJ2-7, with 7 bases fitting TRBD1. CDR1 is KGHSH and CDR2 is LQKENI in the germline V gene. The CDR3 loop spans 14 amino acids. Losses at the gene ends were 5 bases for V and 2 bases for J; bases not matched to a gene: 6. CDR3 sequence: CASSSAGGTYEQYF. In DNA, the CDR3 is TGTGCCAGCTCATCTGCAGGGGGAACCTACGAGCAGTACTTC.

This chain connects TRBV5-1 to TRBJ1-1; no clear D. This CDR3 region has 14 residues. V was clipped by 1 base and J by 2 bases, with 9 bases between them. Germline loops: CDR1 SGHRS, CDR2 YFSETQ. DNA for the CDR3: TGCGCCAGCAGCTTGCAAGACTCAAACACTGAAGCTTTCTTT. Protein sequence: CASSLQDSNTEAFF.

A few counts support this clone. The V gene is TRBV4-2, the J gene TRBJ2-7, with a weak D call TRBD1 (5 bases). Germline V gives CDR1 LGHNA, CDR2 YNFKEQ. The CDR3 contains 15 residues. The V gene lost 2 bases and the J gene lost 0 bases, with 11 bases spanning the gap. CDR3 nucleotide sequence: TGTGCCAGCAGCCAAACACAGGTGCTCTCCTACGAGCAGTACTTC. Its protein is CASSQTQVLSYEQYF.

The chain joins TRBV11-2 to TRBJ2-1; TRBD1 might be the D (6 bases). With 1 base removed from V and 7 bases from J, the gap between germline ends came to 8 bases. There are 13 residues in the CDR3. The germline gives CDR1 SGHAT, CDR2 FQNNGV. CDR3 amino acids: CASSLGQANEQFF. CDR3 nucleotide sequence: TGTGCCAGCAGCTTAGGACAGGCTAATGAGCAGTTCTTC.

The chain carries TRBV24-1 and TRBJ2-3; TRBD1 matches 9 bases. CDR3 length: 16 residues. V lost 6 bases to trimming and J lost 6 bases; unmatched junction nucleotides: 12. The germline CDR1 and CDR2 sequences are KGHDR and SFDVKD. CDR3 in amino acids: CATSPSFGTGWDTQYF. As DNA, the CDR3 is TGTGCCACCAGTCCTAGTTTTGGGACAGGGTGGGATACGCAGTATTTT.

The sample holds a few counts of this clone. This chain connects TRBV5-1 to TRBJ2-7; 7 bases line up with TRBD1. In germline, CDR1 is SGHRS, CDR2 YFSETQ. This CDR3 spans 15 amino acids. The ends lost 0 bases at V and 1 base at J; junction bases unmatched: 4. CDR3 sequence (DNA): TGCGCCAGCAGCTTGGACAGGGGATATTCCTACGAGCAGTACTTC. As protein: CASSLDRGYSYEQYF.

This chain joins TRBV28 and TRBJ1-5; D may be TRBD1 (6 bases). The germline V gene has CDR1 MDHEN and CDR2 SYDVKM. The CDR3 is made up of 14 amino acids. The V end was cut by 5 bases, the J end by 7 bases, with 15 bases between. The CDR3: CASSPGQLRQPQHF. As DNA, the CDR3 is TGTGCCAGCAGTCCTGGACAGCTTCGACAGCCCCAGCATTTT.

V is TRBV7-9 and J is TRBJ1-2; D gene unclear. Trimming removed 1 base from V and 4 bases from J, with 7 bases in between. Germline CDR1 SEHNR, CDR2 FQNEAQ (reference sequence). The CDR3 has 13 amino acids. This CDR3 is CASSLGGFYGYTF. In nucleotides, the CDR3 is TGTGCCAGCAGCTTAGGAGGATTCTATGGCTACACCTTC. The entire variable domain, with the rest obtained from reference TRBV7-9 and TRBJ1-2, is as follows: DTGVSQNPRHKITKRGQNVTFRCDPISEHNRLYWYRQTLGQGPEFLTYFQNEAQLEKSRLLSDRFSAERPKGSFSTLEIQRTEQGDSAMYLCASSLGGFYGYTFGSGTRLTVV.

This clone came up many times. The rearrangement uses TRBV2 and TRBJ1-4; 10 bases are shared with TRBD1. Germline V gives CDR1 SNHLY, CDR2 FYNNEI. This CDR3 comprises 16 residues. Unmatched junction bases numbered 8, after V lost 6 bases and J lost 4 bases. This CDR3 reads CASSDRDRGDNEKLFF. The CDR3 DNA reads TGTGCCAGCAGCGACCGGGACAGGGGAGATAATGAAAAACTGTTTTTT.

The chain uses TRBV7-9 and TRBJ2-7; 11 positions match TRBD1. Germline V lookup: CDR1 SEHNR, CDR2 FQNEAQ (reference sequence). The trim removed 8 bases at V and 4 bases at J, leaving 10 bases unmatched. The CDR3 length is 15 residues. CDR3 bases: TGTGCCAGCGAAGGAACCGGGACAGGGGGTTACGAGCAGTACTTC. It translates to CASEGTGTGGYEQYF. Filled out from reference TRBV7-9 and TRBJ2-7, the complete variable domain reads DTGVSQNPRHKITKRGQNVTFRCDPISEHNRLYWYRQTLGQGPEFLTYFQNEAQLEKSRLLSDRFSAERPKGSFSTLEIQRTEQGDSAMYLCASEGTGTGGYEQYFGPGTRLTVT.

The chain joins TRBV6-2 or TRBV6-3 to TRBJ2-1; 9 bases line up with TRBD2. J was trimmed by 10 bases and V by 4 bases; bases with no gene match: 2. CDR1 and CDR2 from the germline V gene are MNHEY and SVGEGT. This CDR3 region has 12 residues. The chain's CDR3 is CASSLTSGEQFF. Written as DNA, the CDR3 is TGTGCCAGCAGTTTGACTAGCGGAGAGCAGTTCTTC.

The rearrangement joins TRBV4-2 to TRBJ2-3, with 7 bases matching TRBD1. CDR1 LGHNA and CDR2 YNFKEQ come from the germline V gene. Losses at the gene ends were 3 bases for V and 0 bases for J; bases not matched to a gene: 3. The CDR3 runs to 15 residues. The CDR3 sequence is CASSQHRGSTDTQYF. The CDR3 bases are TGTGCCAGCAGCCAGCACAGGGGAAGCACAGATACGCAGTATTTT.

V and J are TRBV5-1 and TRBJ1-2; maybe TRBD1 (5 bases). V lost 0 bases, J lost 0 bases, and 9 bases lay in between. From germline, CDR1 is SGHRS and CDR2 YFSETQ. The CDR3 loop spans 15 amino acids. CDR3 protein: CASSLAGGANYGYTF. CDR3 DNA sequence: TGCGCCAGCAGCTTGGCCGGGGGGGCTAACTATGGCTACACCTTC.